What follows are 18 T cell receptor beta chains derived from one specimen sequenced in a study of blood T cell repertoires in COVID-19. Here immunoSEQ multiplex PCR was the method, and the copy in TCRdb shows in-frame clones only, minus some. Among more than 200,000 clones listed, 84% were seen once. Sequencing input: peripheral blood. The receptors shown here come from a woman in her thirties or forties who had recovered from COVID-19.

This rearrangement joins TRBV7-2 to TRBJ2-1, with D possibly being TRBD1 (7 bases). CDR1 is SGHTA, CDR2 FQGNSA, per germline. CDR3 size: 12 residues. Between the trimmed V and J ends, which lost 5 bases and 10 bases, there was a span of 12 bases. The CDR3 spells CASSRQGGEQFF. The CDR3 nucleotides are TGTGCCAGCAGCCGACAGGGAGGAGAGCAGTTCTTC.

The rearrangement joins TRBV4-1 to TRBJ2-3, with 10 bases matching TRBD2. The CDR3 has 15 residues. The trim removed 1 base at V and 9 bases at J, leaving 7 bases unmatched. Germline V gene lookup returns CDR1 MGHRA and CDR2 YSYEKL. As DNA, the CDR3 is TGCGCCAGCAGCCAAGCTTCGCTAGCGGGGGAAACGCAGTATTTT. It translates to CASSQASLAGETQYF.

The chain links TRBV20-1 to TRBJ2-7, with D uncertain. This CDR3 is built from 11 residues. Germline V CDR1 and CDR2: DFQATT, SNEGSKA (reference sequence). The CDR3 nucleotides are TGCAGCAGTCTCAGAGGTTACGAGCAGTACTTC. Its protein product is CSSLRGYEQYF.

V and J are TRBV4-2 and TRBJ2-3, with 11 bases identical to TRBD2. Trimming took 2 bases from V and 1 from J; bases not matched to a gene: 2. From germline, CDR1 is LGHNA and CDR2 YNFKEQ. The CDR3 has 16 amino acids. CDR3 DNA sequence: TGTGCCAGCAGCCAATCGACTAGCGGGGGCACAGATACGCAGTATTTT. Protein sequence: CASSQSTSGGTDTQYF.

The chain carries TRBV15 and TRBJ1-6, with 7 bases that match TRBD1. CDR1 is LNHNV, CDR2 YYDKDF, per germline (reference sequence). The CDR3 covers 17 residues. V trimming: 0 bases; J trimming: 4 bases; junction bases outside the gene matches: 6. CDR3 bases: TGTGCCACCAGCAGAGATGGGGGACAGAATTATAATTCACCCCTCCACTTT. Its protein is CATSRDGGQNYNSPLHF. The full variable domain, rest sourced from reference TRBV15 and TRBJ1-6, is DAMVIQNPRYQVTQFGKPVTLSCSQTLNHNVMYWYQQKSSQAPKLLFHYYDKDFNNEADTPDNFQSRRPNTSFCFLDIRSPGLGDTAMYLCATSRDGGQNYNSPLHFGNGTRLTVT.

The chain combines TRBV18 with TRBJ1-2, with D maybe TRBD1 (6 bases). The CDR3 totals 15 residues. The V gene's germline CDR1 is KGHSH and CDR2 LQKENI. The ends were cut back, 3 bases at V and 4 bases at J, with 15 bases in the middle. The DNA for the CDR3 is TGTGCCAGCTCACCGTCAGGGGACGTAATCTATGGCTACACCTTC. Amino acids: CASSPSGDVIYGYTF.

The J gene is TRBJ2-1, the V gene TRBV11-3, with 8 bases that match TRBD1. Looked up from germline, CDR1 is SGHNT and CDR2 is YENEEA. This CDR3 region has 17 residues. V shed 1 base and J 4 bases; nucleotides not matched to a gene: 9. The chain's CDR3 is CASSLGVGTGLYNEQFF. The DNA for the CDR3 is TGTGCCAGCAGCTTAGGAGTGGGGACAGGTTTGTACAATGAGCAGTTCTTC. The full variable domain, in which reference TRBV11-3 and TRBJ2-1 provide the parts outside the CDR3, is EAGVVQSPRYKIIEKKQPVAFWCNPISGHNTLYWYLQNLGQGPELLIRYENEEAVDDSQLPKDRFSAERLKGVDSTLKIQPAELGDSAVYLCASSLGVGTGLYNEQFFGPGTRLTVL.

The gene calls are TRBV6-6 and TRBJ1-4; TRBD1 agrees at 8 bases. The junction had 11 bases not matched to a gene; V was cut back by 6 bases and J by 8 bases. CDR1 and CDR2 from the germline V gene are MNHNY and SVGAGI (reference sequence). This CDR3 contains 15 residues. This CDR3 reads CASSSPGTGGEKLFF. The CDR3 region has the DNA TGTGCCAGCAGCTCACCCGGGACAGGTGGGGAAAAACTGTTTTTT.

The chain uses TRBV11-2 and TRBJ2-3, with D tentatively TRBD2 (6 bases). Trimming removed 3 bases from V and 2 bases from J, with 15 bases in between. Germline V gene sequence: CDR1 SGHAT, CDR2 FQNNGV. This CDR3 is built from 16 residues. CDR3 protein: CASSLQVGGTTDTQYF. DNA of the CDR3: TGTGCCAGCAGCTTGCAAGTGGGCGGGACCACAGATACGCAGTATTTT.

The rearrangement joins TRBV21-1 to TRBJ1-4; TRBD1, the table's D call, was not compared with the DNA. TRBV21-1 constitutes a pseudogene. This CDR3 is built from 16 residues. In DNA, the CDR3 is TGTGCCAGCAGCAGACGGGACAGTACAACTAATGAAAAACTGTTTTTT. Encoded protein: CASSRRDSTTNEKLFF.

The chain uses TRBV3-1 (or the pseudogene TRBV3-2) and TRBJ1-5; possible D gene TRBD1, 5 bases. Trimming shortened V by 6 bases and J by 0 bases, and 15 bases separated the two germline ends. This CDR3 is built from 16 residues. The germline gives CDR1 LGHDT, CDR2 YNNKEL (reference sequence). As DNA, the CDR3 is TGTGCCAGCAGGCCTGACAGTCAGTATAGCAATCAGCCCCAGCATTTT. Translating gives CASRPDSQYSNQPQHF.

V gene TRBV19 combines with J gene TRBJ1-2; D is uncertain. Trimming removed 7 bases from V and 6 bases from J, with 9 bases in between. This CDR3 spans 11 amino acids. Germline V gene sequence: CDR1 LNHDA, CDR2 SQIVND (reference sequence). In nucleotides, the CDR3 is TGTGCCAGTACCGGGAAAAATGGCTACACCTTC. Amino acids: CASTGKNGYTF. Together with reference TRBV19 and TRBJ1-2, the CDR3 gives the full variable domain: DGGITQSPKYLFRKEGQNVTLSCEQNLNHDAMYWYRQDPGQGLRLIYYSQIVNDFQKGDIAEGYSVSREKKESFPLTVTSAQKNPTAFYLCASTGKNGYTFGSGTRLTVV.

Written as DNA, the CDR3 is TGTGCCAGCTCTCGACAGGGGGACTATGGCTACACCTTC. Translating gives CASSRQGDYGYTF. This chain joins TRBV6-5 and TRBJ1-2, with 9 bases that match TRBD1. The trim removed 8 bases at V and 3 bases at J, leaving 4 bases unmatched. This CDR3 has 13 amino acids. CDR1 is MNHEY and CDR2 is SVGAGI in the germline V gene.

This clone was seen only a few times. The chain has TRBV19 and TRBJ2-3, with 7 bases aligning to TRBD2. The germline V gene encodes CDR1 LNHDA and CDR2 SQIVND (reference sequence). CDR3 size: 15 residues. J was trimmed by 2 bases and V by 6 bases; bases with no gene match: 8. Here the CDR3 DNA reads TGTGCCAGTAGACGAGCGGGGACCGTCACAGATACGCAGTATTTT. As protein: CASRRAGTVTDTQYF.

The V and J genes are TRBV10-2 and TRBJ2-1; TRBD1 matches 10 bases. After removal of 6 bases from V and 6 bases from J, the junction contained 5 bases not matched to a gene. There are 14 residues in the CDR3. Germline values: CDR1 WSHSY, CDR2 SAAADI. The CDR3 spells CASSPGQGPNEQFF. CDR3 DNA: TGCGCCAGCAGCCCGGGACAGGGGCCCAATGAGCAGTTCTTC.

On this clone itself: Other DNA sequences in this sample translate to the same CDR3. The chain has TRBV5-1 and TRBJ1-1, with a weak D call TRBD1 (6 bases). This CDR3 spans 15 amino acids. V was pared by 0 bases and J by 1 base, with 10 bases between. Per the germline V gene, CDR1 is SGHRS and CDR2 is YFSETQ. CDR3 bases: TGCGCCAGCAGCTTGGATGGCAGGGGGAACACTGAAGCTTTCTTT. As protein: CASSLDGRGNTEAFF.

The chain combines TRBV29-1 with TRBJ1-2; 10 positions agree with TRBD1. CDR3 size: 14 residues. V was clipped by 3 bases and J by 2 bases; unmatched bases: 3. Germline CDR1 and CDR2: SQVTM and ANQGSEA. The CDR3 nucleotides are TGCAGCGTTGACCCGGACAGGGGGAACTATGGCTACACCTTC. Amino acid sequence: CSVDPDRGNYGYTF. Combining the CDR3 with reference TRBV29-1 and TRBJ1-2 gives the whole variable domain SAVISQKPSRDICQRGTSLTIQCQVDSQVTMMFWYRQQPGQSLTLIATANQGSEATYESGFVIDKFPISRPNLTFSTLTVSNMSPEDSSIYLCSVDPDRGNYGYTFGSGTRLTVV.

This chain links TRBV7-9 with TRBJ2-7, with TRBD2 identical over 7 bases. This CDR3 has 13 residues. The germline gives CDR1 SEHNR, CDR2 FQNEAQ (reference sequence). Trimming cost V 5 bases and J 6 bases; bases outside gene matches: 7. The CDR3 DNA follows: TGTGCCAGCAGCACCGGTGGGGGGGTCGAGCAGTACTTC. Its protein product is CASSTGGGVEQYF. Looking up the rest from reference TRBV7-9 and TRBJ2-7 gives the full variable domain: DTGVSQNPRHKITKRGQNVTFRCDPISEHNRLYWYRQTLGQGPEFLTYFQNEAQLEKSRLLSDRFSAERPKGSFSTLEIQRTEQGDSAMYLCASSTGGGVEQYFGPGTRLTVT.